The source of this T cell receptor (beta chain) is a study of cytomegalovirus exposure and HLA in healthy donors. Notes on the study in general: HLA alleles were associated with 18,000 or so TCR beta sequences in a later analysis at 0.05 false discovery rate. With later analysis, a missense DCLRE1C variant became linked to TCR beta V- and J-gene trimming. An ancestry cluster, one associated with Asian ancestry, reportedly showed fewer N-insertions than the 666-donor mean in a later analysis.

This clone was found a few times. What it binds is unknown. The PCR ran on 60 Vbeta and 13 Jbeta primers. TCRdb's copy holds only in-frame clones and misses some; the assay was immunoSEQ multiplex PCR. Seen here are over 150,000 clones, about four fifths observed once, and the top ten hold roughly 8%. Germline assignment: CDR1 SGHVS and CDR2 FQNEAQ. V lost 5 bases, J lost 4 bases, and 4 bases stayed unmatched. The CDR3 sequence is 15 residues long. This TCR was sampled from a male donor in good health and CMV-seropositive. Sequencing input: PBMCs. The V and J genes are TRBV7-8 and TRBJ2-1, with 11 positions matching TRBD2. Written as DNA, the CDR3 is TGTGCCAGCAGCGGCGGGACTAGCGGTTACAATGAGCAGTTCTTC. It specifies CASSGGTSGYNEQFF.